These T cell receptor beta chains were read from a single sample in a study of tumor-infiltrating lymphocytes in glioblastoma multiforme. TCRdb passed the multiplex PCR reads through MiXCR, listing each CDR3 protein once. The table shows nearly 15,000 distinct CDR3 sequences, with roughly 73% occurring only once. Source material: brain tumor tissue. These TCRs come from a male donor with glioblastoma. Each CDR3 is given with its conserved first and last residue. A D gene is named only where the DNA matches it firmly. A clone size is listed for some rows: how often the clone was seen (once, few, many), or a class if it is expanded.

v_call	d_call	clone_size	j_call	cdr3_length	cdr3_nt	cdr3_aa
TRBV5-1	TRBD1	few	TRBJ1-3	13	TGCGCCAGCAGCCAGGACAGGGGGAACACCATATATTTT	CASSQDRGNTIYF
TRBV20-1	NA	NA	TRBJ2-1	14	TGCAGTGCTAGAGAACGGAGCTCCTACAATGAGCAGTTCTTC	CSARERSSYNEQFF
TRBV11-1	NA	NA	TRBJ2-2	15	TGTGCCAGCAGCTTGTTGGCGACGAACACCGGGGAGCTATTTTTT	CASSLLATNTGELFF
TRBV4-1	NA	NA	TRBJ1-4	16	TGCGCCAGCAGCAAAACAGGGACCTATATGAGGGAAAAACTGTTTTTT	CASSKTGTYMREKLFF
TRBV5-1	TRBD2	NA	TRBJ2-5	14	TGCGCCAGCAAAAACCCGAGCGGGGTAGAGACCCAGTACTTC	CASKNPSGVETQYF
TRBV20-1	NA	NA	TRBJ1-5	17	TGCAGTGCTAGAAATCTATTGGAGGGGCTCGTCGATCAGCCCCAGCATTTT	CSARNLLEGLVDQPQHF
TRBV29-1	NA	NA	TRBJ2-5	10	TGCGGCGTGTGGCAGGAGACTCAGTACTTC	CGVWQETQYF
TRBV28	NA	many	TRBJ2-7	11	TGTGCCAGCACCTCCGCCTACGAGCAGTACTTC	CASTSAYEQYF
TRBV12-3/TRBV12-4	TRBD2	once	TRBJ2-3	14	TGTGCCAGCAAGAGACTAGCCTCCACAGATACGCAGTATTTT	CASKRLASTDTQYF
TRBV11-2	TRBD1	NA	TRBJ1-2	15	TGTGCCAGCAGCTCCAGGACAGGGGTGGGCTATTGCTACACCTTC	CASSSRTGVGYCYTF
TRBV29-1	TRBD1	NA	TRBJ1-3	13	TGCAGCGTTGGACAGGGATCTGGAAACACCATATATTTT	CSVGQGSGNTIYF
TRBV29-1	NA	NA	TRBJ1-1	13	TGCAGTTGCGGATCGGGTACAGGCCGTGAAGCTTTCTTT	CSCGSGTGREAFF
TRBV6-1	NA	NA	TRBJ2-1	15	TGTGCCAGCAGTGAAGGAGTCGTAGCATACAATGAGCAGGTCTTT	CASSEGVVAYNEQVF
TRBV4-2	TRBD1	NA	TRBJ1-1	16	TGTGCCAGCAGCCAAAACCTCGGACAGGGAGTCACTGAAGCTTTCTTT	CASSQNLGQGVTEAFF
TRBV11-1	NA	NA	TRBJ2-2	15	TGTGCCAGCAGCTTGATGGCGGCGGACACCGTGGGGCTGTTTTTT	CASSLMAADTVGLFF
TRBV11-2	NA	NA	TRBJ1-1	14	TGTGCAGGCAGCTTATTATGGGGAAACACTGAAGCTTTCTTT	CAGSLLWGNTEAFF
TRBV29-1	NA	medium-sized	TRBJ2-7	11	TGCAGCGTTGAAACACTTTACGAGCAGTACTTC	CSVETLYEQYF
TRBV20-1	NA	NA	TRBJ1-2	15	TGCAGTACTGGCTCCACGGGGGGGCAGTATTATGGCTACACCTTC	CSTGSTGGQYYGYTF
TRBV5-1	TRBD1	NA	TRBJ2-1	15	TGCGCCAGCAGCGTCGGGACAGGGGCCTACAATGATCAGTTCTTC	CASSVGTGAYNDQFF
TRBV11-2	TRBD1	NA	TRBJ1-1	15	TGTGCCAGCAACTTAGGACAGGGGAGGAACACTGAAGCTTTCTTT	CASNLGQGRNTEAFF
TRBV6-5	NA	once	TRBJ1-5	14	TGTGCCACCAGTAGGTTGGGGGATAGTCAGTCCCAGCATTTT	CATSRLGDSQSQHF
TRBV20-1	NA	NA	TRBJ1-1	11	TGCAGTGCTGACTACCTCGATGAAGCTTTCTTT	CSADYLDEAFF
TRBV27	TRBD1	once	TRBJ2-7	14	TGTGTCAGCAGTTCCGGGACAGTTACCTACGAGCAGTACTTC	CVSSSGTVTYEQYF
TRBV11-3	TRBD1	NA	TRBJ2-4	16	TGTTCCGGCAGCCCCCGACAGGGTCCGGCCAAAAACATTCCGTACTTC	CSGSPRQGPAKNIPYF
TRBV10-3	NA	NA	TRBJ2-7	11	TGTGCCATCAGTGAGCGGACCGAGCAGTACTTC	CAISERTEQYF
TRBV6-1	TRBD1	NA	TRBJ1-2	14	TGTGCCAGCAACCCCGACAGGGGGCATGGTGGCTACACCTTC	CASNPDRGHGGYTF
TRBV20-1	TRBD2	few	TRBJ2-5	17	TGCAGTGCTAGAGTTCTAACAGCGGGGGGGACGCAAGAGACCCAGTACTTC	CSARVLTAGGTQETQYF
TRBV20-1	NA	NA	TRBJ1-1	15	TGCAGTGCTAGAGATGAGGGGGGACTGGTGTCTGAAGCTTTCTTT	CSARDEGGLVSEAFF
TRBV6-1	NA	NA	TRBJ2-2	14	TGTGCCAGCAGATTGACGGAGAACACCGGAGAGCTGTTTTTC	CASRLTENTGELFF
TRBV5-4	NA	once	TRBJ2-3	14	TGTGCCAGCAGCTTAGGAGGATCTACGTATACGCAGTATTTT	CASSLGGSTYTQYF
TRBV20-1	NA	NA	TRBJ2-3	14	TGCGGTGCTAGAGGACAGACAGGTTCTAAGTCCCAGTATTTT	CGARGQTGSKSQYF
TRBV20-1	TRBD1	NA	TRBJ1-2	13	TGCAGTGCTGGGGACAGGGGGGAGTATGGCTACACCTTC	CSAGDRGEYGYTF
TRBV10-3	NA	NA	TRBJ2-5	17	TGTGCCATCAGTGGGGTTGTAGGCAGGGGTGCCCAAGAGACCCAGTACTTC	CAISGVVGRGAQETQYF
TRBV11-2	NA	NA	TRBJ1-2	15	TGTGCCAGCAGCCTCTCGTCGGGGGCGGGTTATGGCTACACCTTC	CASSLSSGAGYGYTF
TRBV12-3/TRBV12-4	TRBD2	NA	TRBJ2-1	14	TGTGCCAGCAGTCGGACTTCCCGGACTAGCGTGCAGTTCTTC	CASSRTSRTSVQFF
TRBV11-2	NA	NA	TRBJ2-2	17	NA	CASSSRVQGRNTGSCFF
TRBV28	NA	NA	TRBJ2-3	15	TGTGCCACCTCCCCCCCGACAGAGCTGACAGATACACGGTATTTT	CATSPPTELTDTRYF
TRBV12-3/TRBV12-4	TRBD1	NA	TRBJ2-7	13	TGTGCCAGCAGTTCCACAGGGGTGGGCGAGCAGTACTTC	CASSSTGVGEQYF
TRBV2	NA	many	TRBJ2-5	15	TGTGCCAGCAACGGAATTTCTACACGACAAGAGACCCAGTACTTC	CASNGISTRQETQYF
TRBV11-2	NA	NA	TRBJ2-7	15	TGTGCCAGCAGCTGGGGCTGGGACGGAACCTACGAGCAGTACTTC	CASSWGWDGTYEQYF
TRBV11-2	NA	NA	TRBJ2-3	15	TGTTCCAGCAGCTTAGATCTGGGGTCGGTAGATACGCAGTATTTT	CSSSLDLGSVDTQYF